The 9 T cell receptor beta chains listed next were all sequenced from one sample in a study of T cell changes during pregnancy in multiple sclerosis. TCRdb keeps only in-frame clones here, not all; method: immunoSEQ multiplex PCR. The table shows 85,000 to 130,000 clones, with almost 95% occurring only once. The sequenced sample was peripheral blood, obtained before pregnancy. All receptors come from a female donor with multiple sclerosis, enrolled in a pregnancy study.

This clone was found once. This chain uses TRBV9 with TRBJ1-1; perhaps TRBD1 as D (5 bases). The V end lost 4 bases, the J end lost 7 bases, and 14 bases lay between the germline ends. Germline V gene lookup returns CDR1 SGDLS and CDR2 YYNGEE. This CDR3 comprises 13 residues. The CDR3 DNA reads TGTGCCAGCAGCTCTGGGGCGTCCAATGAAGCTTTCTTT. As protein: CASSSGASNEAFF.

This chain joins TRBV12-5 and TRBJ2-4, with TRBD2 matching 7 bases. This CDR3 spans 13 amino acids. The V gene end was trimmed by 6 bases and the J gene end by 3 bases; junction bases not matched to a gene: 2. CDR1 and CDR2 (germline): LGHNT, FRNRAP. The CDR3 spells CASGGEGKNIQYF. The CDR3 DNA follows: TGTGCTAGTGGCGGGGAGGGCAAAAACATTCAGTACTTC.

The chain uses TRBV6-6 and TRBJ2-1; D is possibly TRBD2 (7 bases). The CDR3 contains 13 residues. V gave up 0 bases and J gave up 10 bases, with 10 bases separating them. The germline CDR1 and CDR2 sequences are MNHNY and SVGAGI (reference sequence). In DNA form, the CDR3 reads TGTGCCAGCAGTTACTCGAGGGGGGGGGAGCAGTTCTTC. This encodes CASSYSRGGEQFF.

V and J are TRBV28 and TRBJ2-7; TRBD2 matches 9 bases. Germline-derived CDR1 and CDR2 are MDHEN and SYDVKM. V shed 6 bases and J 3 bases; nucleotides not matched to a gene: 6. The CDR3 sequence is 14 residues long. The DNA for the CDR3 is TGTGCCAGCAGGGGCGGACTAGCGAGCTACGAGCAGTACTTC. Translated: CASRGGLASYEQYF.

The sample holds one count of this clone. The gene calls are TRBV13 and TRBJ1-3; D is unresolved. The V and J ends lost 5 bases and 0 bases respectively, with 11 bases between them. The CDR3 length is 15 residues. Germline V gene data show CDR1 as PRHDT and CDR2 as FYEKMQ (reference sequence). CDR3 bases: TGTGCCAGCAGCCGCGATACTAACTCTGGAAACACCATATATTTT. Translation: CASSRDTNSGNTIYF.

J is TRBJ1-3 and V is TRBV5-1; TRBD1 matches at 9 bases. The CDR3 has 16 residues. V shed 7 bases, J shed 7 bases, and the junction held 15 bases outside the gene matches. CDR1 and CDR2 (germline): SGHRS, YFSETQ. This CDR3 is CASCTGTGSRNNTIYF. Here the CDR3 DNA reads TGCGCCAGCTGTACCGGGACAGGGAGTCGAAACAACACCATATATTTT.

The V gene is TRBV18, the J gene TRBJ2-1; 13 bases align to TRBD2. Germline CDR1 is KGHSH and CDR2 is LQKENI. The trim removed 2 bases at V and 4 bases at J, leaving 5 bases unmatched. The CDR3 totals 17 residues. CDR3 DNA: TGTGCCAGCTCACCAATACTAGCGGGAGGGCCGTACAATGAGCAGTTCTTC. This gives the protein CASSPILAGGPYNEQFF.

V usage is TRBV5-4 and J usage is TRBJ1-2, with D possibly TRBD1 on 6 matching bases. The CDR3 runs 15 residues. Trimming cost V 4 bases and J 5 bases, with 18 bases left between them. CDR1 SGHNT and CDR2 YYREEE come from the germline V gene (reference sequence). As DNA, the CDR3 is TGTGCCAGCAGCCACGCCCGGGACACTTCATATGGCTACACCTTC. Its translation: CASSHARDTSYGYTF.

The chain uses TRBV7-8 and TRBJ1-5; D not certain. The V end lost 5 bases, the J end lost 4 bases, and 12 bases lay between the germline ends. The CDR3 runs 14 residues. CDR1 and CDR2 (germline): SGHVS, FQNEAQ. The CDR3, as DNA: TGTGCCAGCAGCCCAGCGCGGCGAAATCAGCCCCAGCATTTT. It specifies CASSPARRNQPQHF.